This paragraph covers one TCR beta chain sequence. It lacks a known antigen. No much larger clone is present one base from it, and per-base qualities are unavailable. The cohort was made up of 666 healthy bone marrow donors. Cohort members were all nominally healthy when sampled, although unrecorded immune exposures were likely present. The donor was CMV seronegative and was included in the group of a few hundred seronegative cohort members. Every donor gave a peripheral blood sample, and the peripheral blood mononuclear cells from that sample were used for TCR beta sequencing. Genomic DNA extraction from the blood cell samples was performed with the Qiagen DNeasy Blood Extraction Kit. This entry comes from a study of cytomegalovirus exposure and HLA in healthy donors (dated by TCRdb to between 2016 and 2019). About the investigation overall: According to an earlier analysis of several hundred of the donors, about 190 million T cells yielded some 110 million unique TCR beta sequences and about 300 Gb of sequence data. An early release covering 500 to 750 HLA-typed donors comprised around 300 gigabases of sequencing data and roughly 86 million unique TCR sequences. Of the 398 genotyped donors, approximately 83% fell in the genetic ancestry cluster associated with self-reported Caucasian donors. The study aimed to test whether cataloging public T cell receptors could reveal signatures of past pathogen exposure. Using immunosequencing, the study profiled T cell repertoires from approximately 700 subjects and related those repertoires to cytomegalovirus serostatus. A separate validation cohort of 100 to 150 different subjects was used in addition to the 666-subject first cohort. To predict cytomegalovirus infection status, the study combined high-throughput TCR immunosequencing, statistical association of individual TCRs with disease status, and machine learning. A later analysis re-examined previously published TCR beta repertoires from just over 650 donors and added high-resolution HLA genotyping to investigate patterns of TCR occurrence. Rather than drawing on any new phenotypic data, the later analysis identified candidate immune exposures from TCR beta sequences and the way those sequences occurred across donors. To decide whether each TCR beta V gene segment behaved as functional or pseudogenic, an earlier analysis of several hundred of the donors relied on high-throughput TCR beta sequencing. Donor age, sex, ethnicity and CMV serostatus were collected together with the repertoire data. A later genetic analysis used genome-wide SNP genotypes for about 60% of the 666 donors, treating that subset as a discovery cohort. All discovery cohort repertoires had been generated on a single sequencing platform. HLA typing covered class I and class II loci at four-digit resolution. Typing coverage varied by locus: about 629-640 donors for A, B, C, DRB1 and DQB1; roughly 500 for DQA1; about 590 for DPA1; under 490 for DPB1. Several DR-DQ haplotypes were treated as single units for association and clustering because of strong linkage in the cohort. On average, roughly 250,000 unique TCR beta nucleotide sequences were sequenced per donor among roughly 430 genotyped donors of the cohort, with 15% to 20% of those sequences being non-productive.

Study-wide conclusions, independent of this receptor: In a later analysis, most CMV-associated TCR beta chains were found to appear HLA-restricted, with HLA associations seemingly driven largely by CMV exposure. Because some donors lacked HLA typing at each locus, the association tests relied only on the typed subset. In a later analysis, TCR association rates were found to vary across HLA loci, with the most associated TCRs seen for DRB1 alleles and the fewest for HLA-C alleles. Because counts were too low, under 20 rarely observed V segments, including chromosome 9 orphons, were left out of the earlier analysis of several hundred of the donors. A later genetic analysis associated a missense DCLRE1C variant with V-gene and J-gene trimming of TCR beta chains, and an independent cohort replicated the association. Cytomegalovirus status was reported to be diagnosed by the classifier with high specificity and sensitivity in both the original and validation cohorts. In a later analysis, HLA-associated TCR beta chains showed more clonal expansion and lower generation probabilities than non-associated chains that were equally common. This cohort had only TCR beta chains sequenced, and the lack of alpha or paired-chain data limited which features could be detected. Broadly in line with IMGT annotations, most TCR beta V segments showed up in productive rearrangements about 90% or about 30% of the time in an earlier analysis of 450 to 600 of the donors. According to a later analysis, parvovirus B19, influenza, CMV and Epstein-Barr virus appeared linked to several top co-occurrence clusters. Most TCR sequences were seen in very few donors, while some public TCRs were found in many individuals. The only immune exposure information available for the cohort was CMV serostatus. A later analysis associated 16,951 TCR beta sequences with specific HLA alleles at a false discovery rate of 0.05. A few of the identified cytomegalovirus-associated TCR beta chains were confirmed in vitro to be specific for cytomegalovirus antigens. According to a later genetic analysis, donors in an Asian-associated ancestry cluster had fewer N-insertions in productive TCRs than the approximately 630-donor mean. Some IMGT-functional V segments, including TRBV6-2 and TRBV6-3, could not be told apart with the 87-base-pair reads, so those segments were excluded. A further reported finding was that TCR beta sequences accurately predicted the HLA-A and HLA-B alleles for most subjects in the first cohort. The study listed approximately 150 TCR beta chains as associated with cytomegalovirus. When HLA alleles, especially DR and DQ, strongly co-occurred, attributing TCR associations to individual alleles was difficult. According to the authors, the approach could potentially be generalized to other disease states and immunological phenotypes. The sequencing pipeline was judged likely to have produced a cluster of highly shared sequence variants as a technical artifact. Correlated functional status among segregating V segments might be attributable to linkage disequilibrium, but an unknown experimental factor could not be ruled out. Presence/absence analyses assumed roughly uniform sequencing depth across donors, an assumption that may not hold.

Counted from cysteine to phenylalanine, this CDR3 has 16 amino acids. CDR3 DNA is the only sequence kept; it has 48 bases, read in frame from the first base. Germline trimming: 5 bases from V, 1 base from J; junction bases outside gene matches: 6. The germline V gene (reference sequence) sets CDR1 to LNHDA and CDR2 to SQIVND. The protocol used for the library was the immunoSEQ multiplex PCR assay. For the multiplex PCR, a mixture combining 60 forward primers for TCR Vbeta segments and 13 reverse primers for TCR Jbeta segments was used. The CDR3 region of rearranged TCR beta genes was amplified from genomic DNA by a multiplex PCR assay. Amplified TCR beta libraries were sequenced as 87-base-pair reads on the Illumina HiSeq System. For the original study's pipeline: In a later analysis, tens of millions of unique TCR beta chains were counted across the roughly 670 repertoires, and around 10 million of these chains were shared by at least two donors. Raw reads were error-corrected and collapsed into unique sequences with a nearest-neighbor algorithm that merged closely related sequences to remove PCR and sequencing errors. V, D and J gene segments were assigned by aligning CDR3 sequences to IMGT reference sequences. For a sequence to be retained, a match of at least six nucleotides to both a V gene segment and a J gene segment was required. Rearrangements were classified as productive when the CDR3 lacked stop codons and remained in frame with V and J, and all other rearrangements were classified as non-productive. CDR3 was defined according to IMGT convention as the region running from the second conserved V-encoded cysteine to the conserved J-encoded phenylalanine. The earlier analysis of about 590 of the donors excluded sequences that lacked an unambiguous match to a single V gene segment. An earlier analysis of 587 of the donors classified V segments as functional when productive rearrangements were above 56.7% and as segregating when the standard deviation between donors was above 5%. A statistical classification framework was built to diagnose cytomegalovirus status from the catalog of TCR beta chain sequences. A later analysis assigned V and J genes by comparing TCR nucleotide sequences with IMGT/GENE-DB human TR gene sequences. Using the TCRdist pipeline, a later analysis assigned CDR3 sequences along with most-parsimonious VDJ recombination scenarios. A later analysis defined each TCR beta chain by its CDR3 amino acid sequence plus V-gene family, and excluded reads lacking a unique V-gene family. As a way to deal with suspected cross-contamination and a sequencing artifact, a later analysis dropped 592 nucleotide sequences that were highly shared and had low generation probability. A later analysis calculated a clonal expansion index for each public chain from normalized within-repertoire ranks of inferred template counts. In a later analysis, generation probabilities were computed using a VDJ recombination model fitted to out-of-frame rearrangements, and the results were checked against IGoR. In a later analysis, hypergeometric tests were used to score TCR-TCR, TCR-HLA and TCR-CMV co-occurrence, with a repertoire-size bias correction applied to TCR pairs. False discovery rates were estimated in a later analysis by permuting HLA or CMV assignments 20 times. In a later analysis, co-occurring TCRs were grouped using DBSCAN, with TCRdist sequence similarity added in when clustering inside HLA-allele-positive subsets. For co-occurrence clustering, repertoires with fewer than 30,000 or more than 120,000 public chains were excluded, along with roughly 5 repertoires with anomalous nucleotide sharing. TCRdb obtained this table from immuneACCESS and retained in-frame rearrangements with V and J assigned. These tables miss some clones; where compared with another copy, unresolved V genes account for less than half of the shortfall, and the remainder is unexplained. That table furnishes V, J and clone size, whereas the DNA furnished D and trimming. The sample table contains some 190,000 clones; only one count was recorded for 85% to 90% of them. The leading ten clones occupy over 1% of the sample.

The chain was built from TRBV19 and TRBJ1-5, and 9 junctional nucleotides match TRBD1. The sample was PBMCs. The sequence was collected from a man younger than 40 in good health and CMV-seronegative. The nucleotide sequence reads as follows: TGTGCCAGTAGTGGATTGACAGGGGGAAGCAATCAGCCCCAGCATTTT. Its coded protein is CASSGLTGGSNQPQHF.